A single sample gave rise to the 24 T cell receptor beta chains below, sequenced in a study of blood T cell repertoires in COVID-19. TCRdb keeps only in-frame clones here, not all; method: immunoSEQ multiplex PCR. The sample lists just under 65,000 clones, 70% to 90% occurring once. Sample: peripheral blood. These receptors all come from a man aged 35-49 years with acute or convalescent COVID-19.

This clone was seen a few times. This chain links TRBV10-3 with TRBJ1-3; 7 bases agree with TRBD1. Germline V lookup: CDR1 ENHRY, CDR2 SYGVKD. CDR3 length: 14 amino acids. The V gene end was trimmed by 11 bases and the J gene end by 2 bases; junction bases not matched to a gene: 9. CDR3 protein: CAAKDRETGNTIYF. The CDR3 DNA sequence: TGTGCCGCCAAAGACAGGGAAACTGGAAACACCATATATTTT.

The rearrangement links TRBV6-2 or TRBV6-3 to TRBJ2-2; D not certain. In germline, CDR1 is MNHEY, CDR2 SVGEGT. The V end was cut by 6 bases, the J end by 8 bases, with 7 bases between. This CDR3 comprises 11 residues. The CDR3, as DNA: TGTGCCAGCAGCCCCAGGGGGGAGCTGTTTTTT. Translated: CASSPRGELFF.

This clone was seen only a few times. The chain couples TRBV6-2 or TRBV6-3 to TRBJ1-1; D unresolved. The V gene's germline CDR1 is MNHEY and CDR2 SVGEGT. The CDR3 sequence is 13 residues long. The V end was cut by 4 bases, the J end by 5 bases, with 11 bases between. The CDR3 sequence is CASSFFDRTEAFF. The CDR3 DNA reads as TGTGCCAGCAGTTTTTTTGATCGGACTGAAGCTTTCTTT.

The rearrangement joins TRBV6-6 to TRBJ2-7; D is possibly TRBD2 (5 bases). V lost 0 bases and J 7 bases, leaving 19 bases between the germline ends. CDR3 length equals 16 residues. CDR1 MNHNY and CDR2 SVGAGI come from the germline V gene (reference sequence). The DNA for the CDR3 is TGTGCCAGCAGTTACTCTCGTCCGGGGTCCCTTGGGGAGCAGTACTTC. Protein: CASSYSRPGSLGEQYF.

The chain is built from TRBV4-1 and TRBJ2-1; TRBD2 might be the D (5 bases). Germline CDR1 reads MGHRA; CDR2 reads YSYEKL. V was pared by 2 bases and J by 8 bases, with 16 bases between. This CDR3 spans 15 amino acids. CDR3 sequence: CASSQSTLPGDEQFF. Written as DNA, the CDR3 is TGCGCCAGCAGCCAATCAACCCTCCCCGGGGATGAGCAGTTCTTC.

J is TRBJ2-5 and V is TRBV11-3, with 10 nucleotides matching TRBD2. The CDR3 sequence is 17 residues long. V lost 1 base, J lost 0 bases, and 5 bases stayed unmatched. CDR1 and CDR2 from the germline V gene are SGHNT and YENEEA. The CDR3 DNA reads as TGTGCCAGCAGCTTAGGCCTAGCGGGGGCCCACCAAGAGACCCAGTACTTC. It yields the protein CASSLGLAGAHQETQYF.

This chain links TRBV5-5 with TRBJ1-5, with 11 positions matching TRBD1. J gave up 6 bases and V 4 bases, and 6 bases lay outside the gene matches. CDR1 is SGHKS and CDR2 is YYEKEE in the germline V gene (reference sequence). The CDR3 has 15 amino acids. The CDR3 DNA reads as TGTGCCAGCAGCCTAGGACAGGGGGCTGGTCAGCCCCAGCATTTT. Protein product: CASSLGQGAGQPQHF.

The V call is TRBV11-3, the J call TRBJ1-2, with D hard to call. CDR1 SGHNT and CDR2 YENEEA come from the germline V gene. Deletions cut 0 bases from V and 10 bases from J, with 12 bases between. This CDR3 is 13 amino acids long. The CDR3, as DNA: TGTGCCAGCAGCTTAGATCTTGCCCGCGACTACACCTTC. Translating it yields CASSLDLARDYTF.

The rearrangement joins TRBV7-9 to TRBJ2-3; the D gene is possibly TRBD1 (6 bases). Per the germline V gene, CDR1 is SEHNR and CDR2 is FQNEAQ (reference sequence). The CDR3 covers 13 residues. Trimming shortened V by 5 bases and J by 3 bases, and 9 bases separated the two germline ends. CDR3 sequence (DNA): TGTGCCAGCAGCCCTAGGGGGACAGATACGCAGTATTTT. Its protein is CASSPRGTDTQYF.

This clone has only one observation. The chain carries TRBV2 and TRBJ1-5; D unclear. CDR3 length: 14 residues. The ends were cut back, 7 bases at V and 0 bases at J, with 10 bases in the middle. CDR1 and CDR2 (germline): SNHLY, FYNNEI. CDR3 coding DNA: TGTGCCAGCAAAGTGGGGAGTAGCAATCAGCCCCAGCATTTT. Translation gives CASKVGSSNQPQHF.

This chain uses TRBV4-1 with TRBJ1-2; TRBD1 matches 7 bases. The germline gives CDR1 MGHRA, CDR2 YSYEKL. The CDR3 has 14 amino acids. V shed 0 bases, J shed 7 bases, and the junction held 5 bases outside the gene matches. CDR3: CASSQDGQDGGYTF. In nucleotides, the CDR3 is TGCGCCAGCAGCCAAGACGGACAGGATGGTGGCTACACCTTC.

The gene calls are TRBV5-4 and TRBJ2-1, with a possible D match to TRBD2 (6 bases). Germline V gives CDR1 SGHNT, CDR2 YYREEE (reference sequence). The V end was cut by 6 bases, the J end by 0 bases, with 13 bases between. This CDR3 spans 15 amino acids. This chain's CDR3 is CASTSDGGSYNEQFF. The CDR3 bases are TGTGCCAGCACCTCGGACGGGGGCTCCTACAATGAGCAGTTCTTC.

This chain uses TRBV7-9 with TRBJ1-6; D might be TRBD1 (6 bases). V was shortened by 2 bases and J by 5 bases, with 7 bases between the two germline ends. The germline gives CDR1 SEHNR, CDR2 FQNEAQ (reference sequence). The CDR3 sequence is 14 residues long. The CDR3 reads CASSLPGDNSPLHF. In DNA, the CDR3 is TGTGCCAGCAGCTTACCAGGGGATAATTCACCCCTCCACTTT.

This clone turned up a few times. V is TRBV7-3 and J is TRBJ2-7; 14 bases map to TRBD2. With V trimmed by 6 bases and J by 0 bases, 10 bases remained unmatched. The CDR3 has 18 residues. CDR1 and CDR2 from the germline V gene are SGHTA and FQGTGA. In nucleotides, the CDR3 is TGTGCCAGCAGACACGGGACTAGCGGGGGTTTTAGCTCCTACGAGCAGTACTTC. It translates to CASRHGTSGGFSSYEQYF.

The rearrangement uses TRBV7-9 and TRBJ2-3; weak D call: TRBD1 (6 bases). Trimming pared 1 base from V and 0 bases from J, leaving 8 bases between. This CDR3 is 15 amino acids long. Germline lookup yields CDR1 SEHNR and CDR2 FQNEAQ (reference sequence). CDR3 nucleotides: TGTGCCAGCAGCTTAGGGACAGATAGCACAGATACGCAGTATTTT. It translates to CASSLGTDSTDTQYF.

This clone was observed a handful of times. This sequence joins TRBV11-2 and TRBJ1-1, with a tentative D call TRBD1 (5 bases). Trimming took 4 bases from V and 4 from J, leaving 13 bases between them. This CDR3 comprises 14 residues. The germline V gene encodes CDR1 SGHAT and CDR2 FQNNGV. The CDR3 coding sequence is TGTGCCAGCAGCTCTTCCGACGGGGGCACTGAAGCTTTCTTT. It translates to CASSSSDGGTEAFF.

The rearrangement joins TRBV7-8 to TRBJ2-7, with 9 bases fitting TRBD2. Germline V lookup: CDR1 SGHVS, CDR2 FQNEAQ. The J segment lost 4 bases and the V segment lost 5 bases, leaving 21 bases of the junction unmatched. The CDR3 extends over 19 amino acids. In nucleotides, the CDR3 is TGTGCCAGCAGCCCCCTCAAGTCGTCGGGACTAGCATCCGTTTACGAGCAGTACTTC. Encoded protein: CASSPLKSSGLASVYEQYF.

The rearrangement links TRBV19 to TRBJ2-2; 7 nucleotides agree with TRBD1. J was trimmed by 1 base and V by 7 bases; bases with no gene match: 6. The CDR3 is 15 amino acids. Germline CDR1 and CDR2: LNHDA and SQIVND (reference sequence). The CDR3 nucleotides are TGTGCCAGTACCCCCCGGACAGGGAACACCGGGGAGCTGTTTTTT. This gives the protein CASTPRTGNTGELFF.

The chain uses TRBV7-3 and TRBJ2-2, with a weak D call TRBD2 (6 bases). CDR1 is SGHTA, CDR2 FQGTGA, per germline. The CDR3 runs to 17 residues. Trimming took off 3 bases at V and 4 bases at J, with 18 bases between the two ends. The CDR3 coding sequence is TGTGCCAGCAGCTTTATAGGCGGGACGGACCCCACCGGGGAGCTGTTTTTT. Its translation is CASSFIGGTDPTGELFF.

The genes are TRBV5-1 and TRBJ2-3; D uncertain. CDR3 length: 13 residues. Germline values: CDR1 SGHRS, CDR2 YFSETQ. Trimming pared 2 bases from V and 1 base from J, leaving 5 bases between. The CDR3 bases are TGCGCCAGCAGCTTTAGTGGCACAGATACGCAGTATTTT. Its protein product is CASSFSGTDTQYF.

The chain joins TRBV7-2 to TRBJ1-1; D is possibly TRBD1 (5 bases). The CDR3 runs to 15 residues. Trimming left V 1 base short and J 4 bases short, with 13 bases between. Germline assignment: CDR1 SGHTA and CDR2 FQGNSA. The CDR3 loop is CASSLDRGSGTEAFF. For the CDR3, the DNA is TGTGCCAGCAGCTTAGACCGGGGGTCGGGCACTGAAGCTTTCTTT.

J is TRBJ1-2 and V is TRBV9; 9 bases are a match to TRBD1. The V gene end was trimmed by 3 bases and the J gene end by 4 bases; junction bases not matched to a gene: 10. CDR3 length equals 16 residues. The germline V gene has CDR1 SGDLS and CDR2 YYNGEE. The CDR3 sequence is CASSGGGQGGSYGYTF. The CDR3 DNA sequence: TGTGCCAGCAGCGGAGGGGGACAGGGAGGGAGCTATGGCTACACCTTC. Full variable domain (missing parts from reference TRBV9 and TRBJ1-2): DSGVTQTPKHLITATGQRVTLRCSPRSGDLSVYWYQQSLDQGLQFLIQYYNGEERAKGNILERFSAQQFPDLHSELNLSSLELGDSALYFCASSGGGQGGSYGYTFGSGTRLTVV.

This clone was counted a single time. The chain employs TRBV5-1 and TRBJ1-1, with D hard to call. The CDR3 runs 14 residues. In germline, CDR1 is SGHRS, CDR2 YFSETQ. Trimming removed 0 bases at V and 0 bases at J, with 6 bases between. The CDR3: CASSLDRVNTEAFF. The CDR3 DNA sequence: TGCGCCAGCAGCTTGGACAGAGTGAACACTGAAGCTTTCTTT.

The V gene is TRBV24-1, the J gene TRBJ1-2, with D perhaps matching TRBD1 (5 bases). The germline CDR1 and CDR2 sequences are KGHDR and SFDVKD. The CDR3 runs 13 residues. The germline V and J ends were trimmed by 5 bases and 6 bases, with 12 bases remaining between them. DNA of the CDR3: TGTGCCACCAGTGCCCAAGGGGTCCATGGCTACACCTTC. It translates to CATSAQGVHGYTF.